The 27 T cell receptor beta chains below were found in one sample sequenced in a study of radiotherapy plus CTLA-4 blockade in lung cancer. Here immunoSEQ multiplex PCR was the method, and the copy in TCRdb shows in-frame clones only, minus some. The repertoire includes about 68,000 clones, 79% of them detected once, and under 10% sits in the top ten. Source: peripheral blood, taken from a patient treated with radiotherapy plus ipilimumab. Receptor source: a human donor with non-small cell lung cancer who had a complete response to radiotherapy plus ipilimumab.

The chain links TRBV7-2 to TRBJ1-5, with D perhaps matching TRBD1 (5 bases). V was trimmed by 1 base and J by 2 bases, leaving 15 bases between them. The CDR3 loop spans 17 amino acids. The germline V gene has CDR1 SGHTA and CDR2 FQGNSA. The CDR3 bases are TGTGCCAGCAGCTTAGGGACTTGGACATCGGGCAATCAGCCCCAGCATTTT. Translated, it gives CASSLGTWTSGNQPQHF. Looking up the rest from reference TRBV7-2 and TRBJ1-5 gives the full variable domain: GAGVSQSPSNKVTEKGKDVELRCDPISGHTALYWYRQSLGQGLEFLIYFQGNSAPDKSGLPSDRFSAERTGGSVSTLTIQRTQQEDSAVYLCASSLGTWTSGNQPQHFGDGTRLSIL.

The chain links TRBV11-3 to TRBJ2-3; the D gene could be TRBD1 or TRBD2 (5 bases each). This CDR3 is 16 amino acids long. In germline, CDR1 is SGHNT, CDR2 YENEEA. Trimming stripped 1 base from V and 2 bases from J, with 13 bases between. CDR3: CASSLARLGPTDTQYF. The CDR3 bases are TGTGCCAGCAGCTTAGCAAGACTGGGACCCACAGATACGCAGTATTTT.

This chain connects TRBV2 to TRBJ1-5, with D unresolved. The V end lost 8 bases, the J end lost 6 bases, and 8 bases lay between the germline ends. CDR1 and CDR2 from the germline V gene are SNHLY and FYNNEI. The CDR3 spans 11 residues. CDR3 in amino acids: CASGISQPQHF. CDR3 DNA: TGTGCCAGCGGTATCAGTCAGCCCCAGCATTTT.

This clone was observed a few times. The V gene is TRBV7-6, the J gene TRBJ2-2; TRBD2 aligns across 11 bases. The CDR3 length is 15 residues. V trimming: 4 bases; J trimming: 6 bases; junction bases outside the gene matches: 4. Per the germline V gene, CDR1 is SGHVS and CDR2 is FNYEAQ. The CDR3 nucleotides are TGTGCCAGCAGCTCCATTAGCGGGGGGGCCGGGGAGCTGTTTTTT. It specifies CASSSISGGAGELFF. The full variable domain, completed using reference TRBV7-6 and TRBJ2-2, is GAGVSQSPRYKVTKRGQDVALRCDPISGHVSLYWYRQALGQGPEFLTYFNYEAQQDKSGLPNDRFSAERPEGSISTLTIQRTEQRDSAMYRCASSSISGGAGELFFGEGSRLTVL.

The genes are TRBV2 and TRBJ2-3; the D is unclear. Germline V lookup: CDR1 SNHLY, CDR2 FYNNEI. The V gene lost 8 bases and the J gene lost 0 bases, with 9 bases spanning the gap. The CDR3 spans 13 residues. This CDR3 is CASLATSTDTQYF. Here the CDR3 DNA reads TGTGCCAGCTTGGCGACTAGCACAGATACGCAGTATTTT.

The chain carries TRBV4-1 and TRBJ2-1; 12 bases fit TRBD2. Germline assignment: CDR1 MGHRA and CDR2 YSYEKL. The junction had 9 bases not matched to a gene; V was cut back by 4 bases and J by 8 bases. The CDR3 length is 16 residues. CDR3: CASSLASSGRVHEQFF. In DNA form, the CDR3 reads TGCGCCAGCAGCCTTGCCTCTAGCGGGAGGGTGCATGAGCAGTTCTTC.

The chain is built from TRBV5-1 and TRBJ2-1, with D unresolved. Trimming left V 2 bases short and J 5 bases short, with 8 bases between. Germline V gene lookup returns CDR1 SGHRS and CDR2 YFSETQ. CDR3 length: 13 amino acids. CDR3 sequence (DNA): TGCGCCAGCAGCTTCTATAGGGACAATGAGCAGTTCTTC. Translated: CASSFYRDNEQFF.

The chain links TRBV30 to TRBJ2-7, with D possibly matching TRBD2 (6 bases). The CDR3 runs 12 residues. In germline, CDR1 is GTSNPN, CDR2 SVGIG (reference sequence). The CDR3 bases are TGTGCTTACGGGACTCTCTCCTACGAGCAGTACTTC. Protein product: CAYGTLSYEQYF.

The V call is TRBV27, the J call TRBJ1-5, with 10 nucleotides matching TRBD1. Per the germline V gene, CDR1 is MNHEY and CDR2 is SMNVEV (reference sequence). The CDR3 consists of 17 residues. Losses at the gene ends were 1 base for V and 4 bases for J; bases not matched to a gene: 7. CDR3 bases: TGTGCCAGCAGTTTATTGGCGCCGGGACAGGGGAATCAGCCCCAGCATTTT. It is translated as CASSLLAPGQGNQPQHF.

V gene TRBV18 combines with J gene TRBJ1-1; D is ambiguous. Germline V CDR1 and CDR2: KGHSH, LQKENI. Trimming removed 3 bases from V and 6 bases from J, with 11 bases in between. The CDR3 has 13 residues. CDR3 coding DNA: TGTGCCAGCTCACCGGACCGAGGACCTGAAGCTTTCTTT. Residues: CASSPDRGPEAFF.

V usage is TRBV6-6 and J usage is TRBJ1-5; D unresolved. This CDR3 is built from 13 residues. The V gene lost 5 bases and the J gene lost 4 bases, with 9 bases spanning the gap. Germline CDR1 reads MNHNY; CDR2 reads SVGAGI (reference sequence). The CDR3 here is CASSRDTNQPQHF. Here the CDR3 DNA reads TGTGCCAGCAGTCGAGACACAAATCAGCCCCAGCATTTT.

This chain connects TRBV29-1 to TRBJ2-5, with D maybe TRBD2 (5 bases). The germline V gene has CDR1 SQVTM and CDR2 ANQGSEA. Trimming removed 5 bases from V and 4 bases from J, with 14 bases in between. The CDR3 extends over 13 amino acids. In nucleotides, the CDR3 is TGCAGCGTTCCCTTAGCGAGGCTAGAGACCCAGTACTTC. Translation gives CSVPLARLETQYF.

This chain connects TRBV30 to TRBJ1-4; possible D gene TRBD1, 5 bases. CDR1 is GTSNPN, CDR2 SVGIG, per germline (reference sequence). The CDR3 consists of 14 residues. Trimming took 5 bases from V and 7 from J, leaving 17 bases between them. CDR3 region: CAWGGGDGGEKLFF. The CDR3 DNA is TGTGCCTGGGGTGGAGGGGACGGCGGTGAAAAACTGTTTTTT.

The V call is TRBV6-5, the J call TRBJ1-5; D unclear. The V and J ends lost 5 bases and 5 bases respectively, with 10 bases between them. CDR3 length: 13 residues. CDR1 MNHEY and CDR2 SVGAGI come from the germline V gene. CDR3 bases: TGTGCCAGCAGTAGGGAGTTCGATCAGCCCCAGCATTTT. Translation gives CASSREFDQPQHF.

V is TRBV7-2 and J is TRBJ2-7, with D possibly matching TRBD1 (6 bases). V lost 1 base and J 1 base, leaving 11 bases between the germline ends. This CDR3 spans 15 amino acids. The V gene's germline CDR1 is SGHTA and CDR2 FQGNSA. The CDR3 protein is CASSLGTDLSYEQYF. CDR3 in DNA: TGTGCCAGCAGCTTAGGGACAGATTTATCCTACGAGCAGTACTTC.

The chain is built from TRBV5-1 and TRBJ2-1; 8 positions match TRBD2. Per germline, CDR1 SGHRS and CDR2 YFSETQ. V was pared by 1 base and J by 0 bases, with 12 bases of the junction left unmatched. The CDR3 has 19 amino acids. Written as DNA, the CDR3 is TGCGCCAGCAGCTTGTGGGGTAGCGGGGCTCCAAGCTCCTACAATGAGCAGTTCTTC. This translates into CASSLWGSGAPSSYNEQFF.

The chain carries TRBV9 and TRBJ2-3, with 8 bases that match TRBD2. J lost 6 bases, V lost 0 bases, and 9 bases had no gene match. CDR1 SGDLS and CDR2 YYNGEE come from the germline V gene. The CDR3 sequence is 16 residues long. The DNA of the CDR3 is TGTGCCAGCAGCGTAGGTAGGGTAGCGGGACATGATACGCAGTATTTT. Encoded protein: CASSVGRVAGHDTQYF.

The rearrangement links TRBV6-1 to TRBJ2-1, with 7 bases aligning to TRBD1. The CDR3 sequence is 14 residues long. Germline V gene lookup returns CDR1 MNHNS and CDR2 SASEGT. V shed 3 bases, J shed 6 bases, and the junction held 5 bases outside the gene matches. Here the CDR3 reads CASSEGQPFNEQFF. The CDR3 DNA reads as TGTGCCAGCAGTGAGGGACAGCCCTTCAATGAGCAGTTCTTC.

The chain is built from TRBV7-2 and TRBJ1-2; D uncertain. This CDR3 is built from 13 residues. Germline V CDR1 and CDR2: SGHTA, FQGNSA. V gave up 1 base and J gave up 4 bases, with 7 bases separating them. CDR3 protein: CASSLEQTYGYTF. CDR3 nucleotides: TGTGCCAGCAGCTTAGAACAGACCTATGGCTACACCTTC.

The chain joins TRBV7-8 to TRBJ2-1; D possibly matches TRBD1 or TRBD2 (5 bases each). The length of the CDR3 is 15 residues. V dropped 4 bases and J dropped 7 bases, with 17 bases sitting between them. Germline CDR1 reads SGHVS; CDR2 reads FQNEAQ. The CDR3 reads CASSSRGSMINEQFF. The CDR3 nucleotides read TGTGCCAGCAGCTCCCGGGGCAGCATGATTAATGAGCAGTTCTTC.

The CDR3 spells CASSVGTLVETQYF. CDR3 DNA: TGTGCCAGCAGCGTAGGAACGTTAGTTGAGACCCAGTACTTC. The chain combines TRBV9 with TRBJ2-5; the D is unclear. The germline V and J ends were trimmed by 0 bases and 5 bases, with 11 bases remaining between them. Germline-derived CDR1 and CDR2 are SGDLS and YYNGEE. The CDR3 runs to 14 residues.

The rearrangement links TRBV18 to TRBJ1-3; D might be TRBD1 (5 bases). Germline CDR1 is KGHSH and CDR2 is LQKENI. Trimming took off 4 bases at V and 8 bases at J, with 9 bases between the two ends. The CDR3 consists of 12 residues. The CDR3 loop is CASSLLQDTIYF. The CDR3 nucleotides are TGTGCCAGCTCACTCCTACAGGACACCATATATTTT. Complete variable domain (other parts from reference TRBV18 and TRBJ1-3): NAGVMQNPRHLVRRRGQEARLRCSPMKGHSHVYWYRQLPEEGLKFMVYLQKENIIDESGMPKERFSAEFPKEGPSILRIQQVVRGDSAAYFCASSLLQDTIYFGEGSWLTVV.

This clone was counted between two and nine times. This chain links TRBV4-3 with TRBJ2-1; 9 nucleotides agree with TRBD1. The germline V gene encodes CDR1 LGHNA and CDR2 YSLEER. The CDR3 has 17 amino acids. V was pared by 4 bases and J by 6 bases, with 13 bases of the junction left unmatched. CDR3: CASSRQRVGTGLNEQFF. The CDR3 region has the DNA TGCGCCAGCAGCCGACAAAGAGTAGGGACAGGGCTCAATGAGCAGTTCTTC.

CDR3 DNA: TGTGCCACCAGCAGAGATCGAAGCGGGGGGGCCACTCACTACGAGCAGTACTTC. Translation gives CATSRDRSGGATHYEQYF. V is TRBV15 and J is TRBJ2-7; 10 nucleotides line up with TRBD2. This CDR3 spans 18 amino acids. Per germline, CDR1 LNHNV and CDR2 YYDKDF (reference sequence). The J segment lost 3 bases and the V segment lost 0 bases, leaving 11 bases of the junction unmatched.

The chain links TRBV7-6 to TRBJ2-3; D not certain. The V gene lost 4 bases and the J gene lost 2 bases, with 13 bases spanning the gap. Germline values: CDR1 SGHVS, CDR2 FNYEAQ. The CDR3 extends over 15 amino acids. The CDR3 sequence is CASSSRAGLTDTQYF. For the CDR3, the DNA is TGTGCCAGCAGCTCCCGGGCAGGTCTCACAGATACGCAGTATTTT.

V is TRBV19 and J is TRBJ2-5; the D gene could be TRBD1 or TRBD2 (5 bases each). Trimming shortened V by 5 bases and J by 2 bases, and 9 bases separated the two germline ends. This CDR3 has 13 residues. Per the germline V gene, CDR1 is LNHDA and CDR2 is SQIVND (reference sequence). The CDR3 coding sequence is TGTGCCAGTAGTGTGGGACGGCAAGAGACCCAGTACTTC. As protein: CASSVGRQETQYF. Filled out from reference TRBV19 and TRBJ2-5, the complete variable domain reads DGGITQSPKYLFRKEGQNVTLSCEQNLNHDAMYWYRQDPGQGLRLIYYSQIVNDFQKGDIAEGYSVSREKKESFPLTVTSAQKNPTAFYLCASSVGRQETQYFGPGTRLLVL.

The chain links TRBV7-9 to TRBJ2-1; D is perhaps TRBD2 (5 bases). The germline V and J ends were trimmed by 0 bases and 2 bases, with 8 bases remaining between them. The CDR3 covers 15 residues. The germline V gene has CDR1 SEHNR and CDR2 FQNEAQ (reference sequence). The CDR3 spells CASSLASGTYNEQFF. The CDR3, as DNA: TGTGCCAGCAGCTTAGCATCCGGGACCTACAATGAGCAGTTCTTC.